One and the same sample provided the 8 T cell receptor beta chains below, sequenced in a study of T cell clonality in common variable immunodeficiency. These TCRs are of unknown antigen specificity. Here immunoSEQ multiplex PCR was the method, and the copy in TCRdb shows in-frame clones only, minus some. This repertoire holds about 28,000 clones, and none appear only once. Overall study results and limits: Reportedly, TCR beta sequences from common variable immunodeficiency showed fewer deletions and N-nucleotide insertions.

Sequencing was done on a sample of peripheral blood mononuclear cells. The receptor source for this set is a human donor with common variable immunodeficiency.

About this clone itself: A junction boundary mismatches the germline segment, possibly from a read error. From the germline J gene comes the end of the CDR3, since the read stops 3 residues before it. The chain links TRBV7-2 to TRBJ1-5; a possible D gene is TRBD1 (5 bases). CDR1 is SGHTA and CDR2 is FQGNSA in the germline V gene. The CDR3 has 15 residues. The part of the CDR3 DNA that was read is TGTGCCAGCAGCTTAGGAGGTGGGGGGAATCGGCCC. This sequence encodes CASSLGGGGNRP. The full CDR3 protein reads CASSLGGGGNRPQHF.

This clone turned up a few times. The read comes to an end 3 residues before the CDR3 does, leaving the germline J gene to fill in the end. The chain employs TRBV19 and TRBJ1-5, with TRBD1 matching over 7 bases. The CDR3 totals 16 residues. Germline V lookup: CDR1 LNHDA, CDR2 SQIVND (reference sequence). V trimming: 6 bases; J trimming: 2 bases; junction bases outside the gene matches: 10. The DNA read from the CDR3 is TGTGCCAGTAGGGAGGGGGGCAGGGGGGGCAATCAGCCC. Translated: CASREGGRGGNQP. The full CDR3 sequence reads CASREGGRGGNQPQHF.

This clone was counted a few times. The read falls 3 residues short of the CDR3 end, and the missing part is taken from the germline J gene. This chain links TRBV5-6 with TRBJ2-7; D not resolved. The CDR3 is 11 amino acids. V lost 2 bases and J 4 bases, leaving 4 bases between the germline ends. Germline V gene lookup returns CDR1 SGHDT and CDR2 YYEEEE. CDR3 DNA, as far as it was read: TGTGCCAGCAGCTTTTCGTACGAG. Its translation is CASSFSYE. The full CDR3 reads CASSFSYEQYF.

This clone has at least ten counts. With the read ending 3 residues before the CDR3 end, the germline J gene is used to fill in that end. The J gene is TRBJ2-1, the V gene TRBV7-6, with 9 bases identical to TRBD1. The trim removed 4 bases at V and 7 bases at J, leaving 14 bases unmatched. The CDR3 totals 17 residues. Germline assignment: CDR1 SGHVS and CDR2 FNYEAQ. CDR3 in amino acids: CASSSIREDRGRNEQFF. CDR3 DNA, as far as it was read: TGTGCCAGCAGCTCGATCAGGGAGGACAGGGGTAGAAATGAG.

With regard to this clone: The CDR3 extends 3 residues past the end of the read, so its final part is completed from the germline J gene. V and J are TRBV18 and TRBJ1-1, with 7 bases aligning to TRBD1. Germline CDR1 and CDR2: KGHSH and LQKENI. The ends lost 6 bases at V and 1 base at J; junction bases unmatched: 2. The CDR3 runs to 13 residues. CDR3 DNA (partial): TGTGCCAGCTCTCAGGGGGGGAACACTGAA. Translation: CASSQGGNTE. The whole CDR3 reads CASSQGGNTEAFF.

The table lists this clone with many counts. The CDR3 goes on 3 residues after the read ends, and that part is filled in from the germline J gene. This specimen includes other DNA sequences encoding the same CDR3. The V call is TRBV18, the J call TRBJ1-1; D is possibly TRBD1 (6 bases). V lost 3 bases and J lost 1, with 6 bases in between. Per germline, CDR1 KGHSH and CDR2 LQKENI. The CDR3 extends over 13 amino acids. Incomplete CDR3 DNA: TGTGCCAGCTCACCGGGACAGAACACTGAA. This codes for CASSPGQNTE. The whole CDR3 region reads CASSPGQNTEAFF. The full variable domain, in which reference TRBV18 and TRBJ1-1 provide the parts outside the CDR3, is NAGVMQNPRHLVRRRGQEARLRCSPMKGHSHVYWYRQLPEEGLKFMVYLQKENIIDESGMPKERFSAEFPKEGPSILRIQQVVRGDSAAYFCASSPGQNTEAFFGQGTRLTVV.

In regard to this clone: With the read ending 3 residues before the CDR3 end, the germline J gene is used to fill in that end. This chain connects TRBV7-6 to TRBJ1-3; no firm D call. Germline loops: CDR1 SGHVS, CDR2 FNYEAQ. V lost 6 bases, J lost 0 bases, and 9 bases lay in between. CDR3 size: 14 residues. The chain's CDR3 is CASSPELSGNTIYF. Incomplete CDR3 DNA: TGTGCCAGCAGTCCTGAACTCTCTGGAAACACC.

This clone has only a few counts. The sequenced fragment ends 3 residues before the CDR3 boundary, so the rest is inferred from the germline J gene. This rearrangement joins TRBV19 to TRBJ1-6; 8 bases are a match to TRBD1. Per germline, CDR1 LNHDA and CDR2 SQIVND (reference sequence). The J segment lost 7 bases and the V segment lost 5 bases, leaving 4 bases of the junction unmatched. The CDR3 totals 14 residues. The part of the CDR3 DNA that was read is TGTGCCAGTAGTCCGGGGACAGGCAATTCACCC. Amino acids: CASSPGTGNSP. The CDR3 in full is CASSPGTGNSPLHF.